One and the same sample provided the 12 T cell receptor beta chains below, sequenced in a study of early T cells in non-severe SARS-CoV-2 infection. TCRdb itself ran the 5' RACE reads through MiXCR, one entry per CDR3 protein. The sample shows 90,000 to 120,000 distinct CDR3 sequences, approximately 10% of them seen only once. Sequencing was performed on whole blood. The source is an adult who was a healthcare worker with PCR-confirmed SARS-CoV-2 infection or an uninfected control (not recorded which).

This clonotype was seen a few times. The chain has TRBV6-5 and TRBJ1-5, with D maybe TRBD1 (5 bases). This CDR3 region has 15 residues. The V end was cut by 2 bases, the J end by 4 bases, with 12 bases between. Germline V CDR1 and CDR2: MNHEY, SVGAGI. The CDR3 loop is CASSYKSGKNQPQHF. The DNA of the CDR3 is TGTGCCAGCAGTTACAAGTCAGGGAAAAATCAGCCCCAGCATTTT.

The chain joins TRBV10-2 to TRBJ2-3; the D gene could be TRBD1 or TRBD2 (6 bases each). V was trimmed by 7 bases and J by 4 bases, leaving 12 bases between them. This CDR3 is 13 amino acids long. CDR1 is WSHSY, CDR2 SAAADI, per germline. Here the CDR3 DNA reads TGCGCCAGCACCCCGGGGGCCCCAGATACGCAGTATTTT. Protein: CASTPGAPDTQYF.

In its sample, this clonotype was seen many times. This chain joins TRBV3-1 and TRBJ2-1, with D perhaps TRBD1 (7 bases). Trimming took off 4 bases at V and 4 bases at J, with 14 bases between the two ends. In germline, CDR1 is LGHDT, CDR2 YNNKEL (reference sequence). The CDR3 contains 15 residues. The CDR3 bases are TGTGCCAGCAGCCCGCGGGACAGTTATTACAATGAGCAGTTCTTC. Translation gives CASSPRDSYYNEQFF.

In this sample, this clonotype turned up many times. The chain has TRBV6-5 and TRBJ2-1, with 12 nucleotides matching TRBD2. Germline V gene lookup returns CDR1 MNHEY and CDR2 SVGAGI. V gave up 6 bases and J gave up 1 base; unmatched junction bases: 4. This CDR3 spans 16 amino acids. Written as DNA, the CDR3 is TGTGCCAGCAGCACGACTAGCGGGAGTTCCTACAATGAGCAGTTCTTC. This gives the protein CASSTTSGSSYNEQFF.

This clonotype was observed at least ten times. Here the CDR3 DNA reads TGTGCCAGCAGCTTAGTCACAGGGCAAGAGACCCAGTACTTC. This translates into CASSLVTGQETQYF. This chain connects TRBV11-2 to TRBJ2-5; possible D gene TRBD1, 6 bases. CDR3 size: 14 residues. Per germline, CDR1 SGHAT and CDR2 FQNNGV. V shed 1 base and J shed 2 bases, with 8 bases lying between them.

The chain couples TRBV6-5 to TRBJ1-1; 7 positions agree with TRBD1. The CDR3 spans 16 residues. V was pared by 0 bases and J by 0 bases, with 4 bases of the junction left unmatched. CDR1 is MNHEY and CDR2 is SVGAGI in the germline V gene. The CDR3 nucleotides are TGTGCCAGCAGTTACTCGTTGGGACAGATGAACACTGAAGCTTTCTTT. It specifies CASSYSLGQMNTEAFF.

V is TRBV15 and J is TRBJ2-2, with no clear D. Per germline, CDR1 LNHNV and CDR2 YYDKDF (reference sequence). V lost 1 base and J lost 4, with 10 bases in between. This CDR3 is 15 amino acids long. CDR3 bases: TGTGCCACCAGCAGAGCCTCAGACGGCACCGGGGAGCTGTTTTTT. Protein: CATSRASDGTGELFF.

At least ten counts were recorded for this clonotype. This rearrangement joins TRBV20-1 to TRBJ2-1; 8 bases are shared with TRBD2. V lost 3 bases, J lost 7 bases, and 8 bases stayed unmatched. CDR1 is DFQATT, CDR2 SNEGSKA, per germline (reference sequence). The CDR3 has 14 residues. The CDR3 nucleotides read TGCAGTGCTAGGAGCGGAGCGGGAGTGAATGAGCAGTTCTTC. It yields the protein CSARSGAGVNEQFF.

This clonotype was seen repeatedly, ten times or more. The chain combines TRBV6-5 with TRBJ1-5; 8 positions agree with TRBD1. Germline V CDR1 and CDR2: MNHEY, SVGAGI. The V and J ends lost 7 bases and 4 bases, in that order; junction bases with no gene match: 6. The CDR3 extends over 14 amino acids. This chain's CDR3 is CASTHRGLNQPQHF. CDR3 DNA sequence: TGTGCCAGCACCCACAGGGGGTTGAATCAGCCCCAGCATTTT.

The chain has TRBV4-2 and TRBJ2-1; 10 positions match TRBD2. With V trimmed by 1 base and J by 10 bases, 4 bases remained unmatched. Germline V gives CDR1 LGHNA, CDR2 YNFKEQ. There are 14 residues in the CDR3. The CDR3 is CASSQGLAGVEQFF. Here the CDR3 DNA reads TGTGCCAGCAGCCAAGGGCTAGCGGGAGTCGAGCAGTTCTTC.

The rearrangement uses TRBV15 and TRBJ2-1; tentatively, D is TRBD1 or TRBD2 (5 bases each). CDR3 size: 15 residues. Germline-derived CDR1 and CDR2 are LNHNV and YYDKDF (reference sequence). The V gene lost 0 bases and the J gene lost 6 bases, with 12 bases spanning the gap. This chain's CDR3 is CATSRERGPGNEQFF. CDR3 DNA sequence: TGTGCCACCAGCAGAGAGAGGGGCCCTGGCAATGAGCAGTTCTTC. Variable domain in full (rest from reference TRBV15 and TRBJ2-1): DAMVIQNPRYQVTQFGKPVTLSCSQTLNHNVMYWYQQKSSQAPKLLFHYYDKDFNNEADTPDNFQSRRPNTSFCFLDIRSPGLGDTAMYLCATSRERGPGNEQFFGPGTRLTVL.

This clonotype was recorded a few times. This chain joins TRBV7-2 and TRBJ2-7; D call uncertain. Per germline, CDR1 SGHTA and CDR2 FQGNSA. The CDR3 has 13 residues. The V end lost 3 bases, the J end lost 4 bases, and 10 bases lay between the germline ends. This CDR3 reads CASSFGRAYEQYF. Written as DNA, the CDR3 is TGTGCCAGCAGCTTCGGACGGGCTTACGAGCAGTACTTC.